Included here is one TCR beta chain sequence, with context. The antigen remains unidentified. The germline V gene encodes CDR1 GTSNPN and CDR2 SVGIG (reference sequence). V dropped 3 bases and J dropped 9 bases, with 11 bases sitting between them. This CDR3 has 12 residues. The assay was immunoSEQ multiplex PCR, and TCRdb's table has in-frame clones only and misses some. The table includes 20,000 to 30,000 clones, around four fifths detected once. The data originate from a study of graft-versus-host responses after intestinal transplantation. Study information: Recipients uniformly received anti-thymocyte globulin induction, followed by tacrolimus and steroids for about 3 years. Study-wide findings and caveats: The marrow of recipients harbored GvH clones, and ileum or blood showed some of them first. Early post-transplant falls in HvG clones accompanied the peak levels of circulating GvH clones.

The material was PBMCs, obtained 28 days after intestinal transplant. The receptor comes from a human patient who received an intestinal transplant, so some T cells may come from the graft donor. The rearrangement links TRBV30 to TRBJ1-4; D is uncertain. The CDR3 DNA reads TGTGCCTGGAGAGAAGGGCCCCAAAAACTGTTTTTT. The encoded protein is CAWREGPQKLFF.